This T cell receptor beta chain came from a study of radiation and T cells in renal cell carcinoma (dated by TCRdb to the early 2020s). For the study in its entirety: In total, about 51 samples underwent TCR beta sequencing: about 26 tumors plus 27 peripheral blood samples. The last blood draw happened 4 weeks after radiation, timed to coincide with nephrectomy. A total of 4 million to 5 million unique CDR3 nucleotide sequences, encoding around 2.7 million unique CDR3 amino acid sequences, were found across all 50 or so samples.

For this chain, trimming is 0 bases at the V end and 4 bases at the J end, and the number of junction bases without a gene match is 3. The CDR3 spans 15 residues, from the cysteine through the phenylalanine. The entry retains the CDR3 DNA only, 45 bases that are in frame from base 1. CDR1 SGHRS and CDR2 YFSETQ were looked up in the germline V gene. This sample's time point label indicates: blood 4 weeks post-SBRT, at nephrectomy. The sample's treatment or condition label, decoded: 15 Gy SBRT to primary tumor, nephrectomy 4 weeks later. Samples came from a clinical trial, in which primary renal cell carcinomas received 15 Gy stereotactic body radiation therapy followed by nephrectomy 4 weeks later. To follow tumor-enriched clonotypes, peripheral blood was collected serially from radiation-treated patients at baseline and again at 2 weeks and 4 weeks after SBRT. Renal cell carcinoma with clear cell pathology was present in all patients. The QIAamp DNA Blood Mini Kit (Qiagen) was used to prepare genomic DNA for TCR sequencing. The analyses included only samples that passed all quality control checks.

TCR beta libraries were generated from genomic DNA with the immunoSEQ kit, following the manufacturer's recommendations. To prepare libraries, a first multiplex PCR with proprietary primers was run, followed by a second PCR that added unique barcodes, and a bead cleanup was done after each round. A positive control reaction and a negative control reaction, both provided in the kit, were run with every batch of samples. The final libraries underwent checking on an Agilent 4200 TapeStation D1000 ScreenTape, volumetric pooling, and quantification by qPCR. Sequencing was performed on an Illumina NextSeq500 using a MidOutput 150-cycle cartridge, with 156 Read1 cycles, 15 Index1 cycles, and the kit custom primers. The pooled library was loaded at around 0.93 pM with about 20% PhiX control spiked in. In the paper's pipeline: Vendor-processed data were analyzed in R, and a clonotype was defined as all T cells sharing the same CDR3 nucleotide sequence. In the clone abundance analyses, frequencies in each sample were normalized to that sample's 10,000 most abundant clones. Public T cell clones, which averaged fewer than five per sample, were excluded before analysis. Tumor-enriched and baseline blood-enriched clonotypes were defined by at least a 32-fold difference in abundance between compartments. A beta-binomial differential abundance model was used to identify clonotypes that expanded or contracted between blood time points. Similarity between tumor and blood repertoires was quantified using the Baroni-Urbani and Buser coefficient, and groups were compared with two-tailed Wilcoxon tests in R. The clones in this table, taken by TCRdb from immuneACCESS, are in-frame only. Not every clone is retained; where verified, under half of the shortfall comes from an unresolved V gene, and the cause of the rest is unknown. The V and J calls and clone size are taken from that table; D and trimming were inferred from the DNA. The sample has 60,000 or so clones on record, roughly 80% of them singletons. Roughly 7.5% of the sample belongs to the ten largest clones.

The investigation overall reported the following: Because no pretreatment tumor biopsies were available, whether clonotypes were present in the tumor at baseline could not be determined. In blood, the top tumor clonotypes increased from baseline to 2 weeks after radiation and then shrank by 4 weeks, which suggests a temporary expansion of tumor-resident clones. Dynamics of the blood repertoire were not tracked past 4 weeks after treatment. Effects of radiation dose or scheduling on the TCR repertoire could not be addressed with the single-armed trial design.

About this clone itself: The antigen this receptor binds is unknown. It has no much larger one-base neighbor in the sample; base qualities were not kept.

Here the chain combines TRBV5-1 and TRBJ2-3, and TRBD2 matches 9 of the central bases. The clonotype comes from a man in his 60s with renal cell carcinoma. The sample was blood, taken from a patient whose treatment included radiotherapy and nephrectomy. CDR3 protein: CASSLGGGGSDTQYF. The bases are TGCGCCAGCAGCTTGGGCGGGGGGGGTTCAGATACGCAGTATTTT.